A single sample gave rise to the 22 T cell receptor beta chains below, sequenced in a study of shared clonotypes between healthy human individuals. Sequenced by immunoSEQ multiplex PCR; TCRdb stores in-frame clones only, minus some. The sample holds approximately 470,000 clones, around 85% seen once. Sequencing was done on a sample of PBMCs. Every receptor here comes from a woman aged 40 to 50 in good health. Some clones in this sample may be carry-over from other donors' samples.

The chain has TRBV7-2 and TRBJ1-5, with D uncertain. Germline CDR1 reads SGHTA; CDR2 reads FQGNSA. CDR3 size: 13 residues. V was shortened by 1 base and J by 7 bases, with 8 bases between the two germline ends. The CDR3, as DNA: TGTGCCAGCAGCTTAGGGGTATGGCAGCCCCAGCATTTT. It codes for CASSLGVWQPQHF.

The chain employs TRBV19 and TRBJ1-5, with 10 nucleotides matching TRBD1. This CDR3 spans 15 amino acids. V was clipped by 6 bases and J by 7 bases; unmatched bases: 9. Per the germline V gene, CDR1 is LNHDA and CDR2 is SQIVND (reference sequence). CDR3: CASSRQGAQIQPQHF. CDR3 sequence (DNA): TGTGCCAGTAGCAGACAGGGGGCGCAGATCCAGCCCCAGCATTTT.

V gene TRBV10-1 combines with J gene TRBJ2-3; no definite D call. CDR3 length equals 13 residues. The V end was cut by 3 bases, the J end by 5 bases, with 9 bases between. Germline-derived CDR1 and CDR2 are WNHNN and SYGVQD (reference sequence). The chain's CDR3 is CASSDNMKDTQYF. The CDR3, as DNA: TGCGCCAGCAGTGATAATATGAAAGATACGCAGTATTTT.

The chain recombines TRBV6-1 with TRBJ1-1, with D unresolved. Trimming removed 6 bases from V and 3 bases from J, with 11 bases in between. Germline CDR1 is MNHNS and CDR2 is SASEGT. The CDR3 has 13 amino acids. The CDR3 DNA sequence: TGTGCCAGCAGCTGGGAACTGCACACTGAAGCTTTCTTT. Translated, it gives CASSWELHTEAFF.

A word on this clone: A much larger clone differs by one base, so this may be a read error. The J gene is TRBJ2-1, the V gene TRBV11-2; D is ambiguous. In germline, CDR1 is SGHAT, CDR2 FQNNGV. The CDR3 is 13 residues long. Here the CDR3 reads CVSSLSSPPLGFF. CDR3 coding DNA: TGTGTCAGCAGCTTAAGTAGCCCCCCCCTTGGGTTCTTC.

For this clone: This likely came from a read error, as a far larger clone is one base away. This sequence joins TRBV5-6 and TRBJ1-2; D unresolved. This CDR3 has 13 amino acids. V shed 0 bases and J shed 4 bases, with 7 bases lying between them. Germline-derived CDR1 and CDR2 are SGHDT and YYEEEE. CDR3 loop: CASSLGYIYGYTF. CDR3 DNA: TGTGCCAGCAGCTTGGGATACATCTATGGCTACACCTTC.

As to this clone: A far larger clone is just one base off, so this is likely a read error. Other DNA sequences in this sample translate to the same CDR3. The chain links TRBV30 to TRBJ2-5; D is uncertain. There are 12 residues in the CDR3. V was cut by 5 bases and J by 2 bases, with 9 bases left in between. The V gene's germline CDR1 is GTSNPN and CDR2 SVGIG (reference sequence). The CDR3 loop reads CAWGFPQETQYF. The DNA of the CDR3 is TGTGCCTGGGGATTCCCACAAGAGACCCAGTACTTC.

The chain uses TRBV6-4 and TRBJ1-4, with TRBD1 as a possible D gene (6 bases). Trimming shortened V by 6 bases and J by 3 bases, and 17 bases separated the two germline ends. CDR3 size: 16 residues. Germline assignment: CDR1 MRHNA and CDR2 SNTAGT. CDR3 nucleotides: TGTGCCAGCAGCGAGCTCGGGGGGGCGGCTAATGAAAAACTGTTTTTT. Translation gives CASSELGGAANEKLFF.

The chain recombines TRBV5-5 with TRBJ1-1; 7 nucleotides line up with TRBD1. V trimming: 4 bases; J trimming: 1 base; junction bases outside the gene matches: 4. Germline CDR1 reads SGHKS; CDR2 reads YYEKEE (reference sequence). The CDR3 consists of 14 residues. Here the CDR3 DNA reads TGTGCCAGCAGCCAGGGGACAGCGAACACTGAAGCTTTCTTT. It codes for CASSQGTANTEAFF. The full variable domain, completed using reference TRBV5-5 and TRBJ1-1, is DAGVTQSPTHLIKTRGQQVTLRCSPISGHKSVSWYQQVLGQGPQFIFQYYEKEERGRGNFPDRFSARQFPNYSSELNVNALLLGDSALYLCASSQGTANTEAFFGQGTRLTVV.

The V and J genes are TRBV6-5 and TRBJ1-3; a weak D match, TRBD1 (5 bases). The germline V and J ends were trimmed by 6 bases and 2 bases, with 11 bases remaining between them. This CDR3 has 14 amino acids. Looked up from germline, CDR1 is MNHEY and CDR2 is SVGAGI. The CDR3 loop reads CASSPPGTGNTIYF. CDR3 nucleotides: TGTGCCAGCAGCCCCCCAGGGACTGGAAACACCATATATTTT.

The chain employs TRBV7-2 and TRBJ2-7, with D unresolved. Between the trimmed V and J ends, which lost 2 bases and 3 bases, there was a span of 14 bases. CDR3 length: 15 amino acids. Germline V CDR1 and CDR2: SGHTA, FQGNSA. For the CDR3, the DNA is TGTGCCAGCAGCTTACGCTCAACGGAAGGCTACGAGCAGTACTTC. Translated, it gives CASSLRSTEGYEQYF. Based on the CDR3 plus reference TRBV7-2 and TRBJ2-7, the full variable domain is GAGVSQSPSNKVTEKGKDVELRCDPISGHTALYWYRQSLGQGLEFLIYFQGNSAPDKSGLPSDRFSAERTGGSVSTLTIQRTQQEDSAVYLCASSLRSTEGYEQYFGPGTRLTVT.

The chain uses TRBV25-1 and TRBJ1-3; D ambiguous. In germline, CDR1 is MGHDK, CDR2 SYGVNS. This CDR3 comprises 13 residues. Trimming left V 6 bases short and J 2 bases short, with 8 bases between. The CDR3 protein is CASSRVAGNTIYF. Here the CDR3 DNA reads TGTGCCAGCAGCCGGGTAGCTGGAAACACCATATATTTT.

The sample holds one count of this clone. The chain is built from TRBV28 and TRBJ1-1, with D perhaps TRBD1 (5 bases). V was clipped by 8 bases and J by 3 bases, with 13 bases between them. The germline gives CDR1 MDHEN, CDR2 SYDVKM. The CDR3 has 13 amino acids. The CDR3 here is CASQRRDYTEAFF. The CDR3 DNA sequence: TGTGCCAGCCAGCGCAGGGATTACACTGAAGCTTTCTTT. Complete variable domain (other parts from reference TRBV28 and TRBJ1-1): DVKVTQSSRYLVKRTGEKVFLECVQDMDHENMFWYRQDPGLGLRLIYFSYDVKMKEKGDIPEGYSVSREKKERFSLILESASTNQTSMYLCASQRRDYTEAFFGQGTRLTVV.

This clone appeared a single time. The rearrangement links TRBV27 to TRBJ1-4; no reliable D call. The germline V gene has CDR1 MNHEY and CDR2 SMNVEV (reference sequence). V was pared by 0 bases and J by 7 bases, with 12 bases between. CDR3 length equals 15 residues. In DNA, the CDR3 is TGTGCCAGCAGTTTATCTCGGGCCCGACGTGAAAAACTGTTTTTT. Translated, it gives CASSLSRARREKLFF.

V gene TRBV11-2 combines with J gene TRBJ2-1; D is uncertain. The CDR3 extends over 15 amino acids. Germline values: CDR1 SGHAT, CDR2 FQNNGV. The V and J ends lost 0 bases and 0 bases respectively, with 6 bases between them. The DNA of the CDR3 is TGTGCCAGCAGCTTAGACTACAACTCCTACAATGAGCAGTTCTTC. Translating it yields CASSLDYNSYNEQFF.

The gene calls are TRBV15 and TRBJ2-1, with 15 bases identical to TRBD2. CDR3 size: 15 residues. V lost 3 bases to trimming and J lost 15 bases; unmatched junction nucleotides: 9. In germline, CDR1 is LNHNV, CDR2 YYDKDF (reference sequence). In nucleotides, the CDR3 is TGTGCCACCAGCAGGGGGACTAGCGGGAGGAGCGGTGGGTTCTTC. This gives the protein CATSRGTSGRSGGFF.

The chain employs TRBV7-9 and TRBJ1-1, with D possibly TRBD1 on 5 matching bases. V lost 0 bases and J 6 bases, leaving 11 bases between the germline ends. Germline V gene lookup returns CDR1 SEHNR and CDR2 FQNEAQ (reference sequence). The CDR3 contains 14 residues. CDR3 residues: CASSLARGWAEAFF. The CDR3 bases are TGTGCCAGCAGCTTAGCAAGGGGTTGGGCTGAAGCTTTCTTT.

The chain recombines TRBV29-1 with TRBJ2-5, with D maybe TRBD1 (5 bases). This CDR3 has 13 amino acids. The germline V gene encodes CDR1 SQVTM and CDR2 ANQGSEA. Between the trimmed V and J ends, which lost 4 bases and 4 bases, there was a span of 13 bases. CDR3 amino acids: CSVVGLQGETQYF. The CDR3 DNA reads TGCAGCGTTGTTGGGCTGCAGGGAGAGACCCAGTACTTC.

CDR3 amino acids: CSVIGYVGTIGTGKDYEQYF. The CDR3 nucleotides read TGCAGCGTTATTGGTTATGTAGGGACCATTGGGACTGGGAAAGACTACGAGCAGTACTTC. The rearrangement uses TRBV29-1 and TRBJ2-7; TRBD2 is a possible D gene (6 bases). The CDR3 spans 20 residues. Germline values: CDR1 SQVTM, CDR2 ANQGSEA. V dropped 5 bases and J dropped 3 bases, with 35 bases sitting between them.

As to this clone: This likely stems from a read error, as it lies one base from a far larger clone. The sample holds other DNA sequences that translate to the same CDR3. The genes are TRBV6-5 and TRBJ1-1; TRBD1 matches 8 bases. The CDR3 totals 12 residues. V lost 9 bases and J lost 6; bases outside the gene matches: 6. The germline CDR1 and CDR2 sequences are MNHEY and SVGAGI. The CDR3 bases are TGTGCCAGTCGACAGGGGAGCGCTGAAGCTTTCTTT. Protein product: CASRQGSAEAFF.

The CDR3 protein is CASSYGVGRNYGYTF. CDR3 nucleotide sequence: TGTGCCAGCAGTTACGGGGTCGGCAGAAACTATGGCTACACCTTC. J is TRBJ1-2 and V is TRBV6-5; no clear D. Germline assignment: CDR1 MNHEY and CDR2 SVGAGI. This CDR3 is 15 amino acids long. V lost 2 bases to trimming and J lost 2 bases, with 12 bases between them.

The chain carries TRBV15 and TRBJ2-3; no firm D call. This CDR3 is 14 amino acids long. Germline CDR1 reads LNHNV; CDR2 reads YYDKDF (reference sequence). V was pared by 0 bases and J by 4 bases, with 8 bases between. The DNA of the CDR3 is TGTGCCACCAGCAGAGATCTTGAACCAGATACGCAGTATTTT. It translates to CATSRDLEPDTQYF.